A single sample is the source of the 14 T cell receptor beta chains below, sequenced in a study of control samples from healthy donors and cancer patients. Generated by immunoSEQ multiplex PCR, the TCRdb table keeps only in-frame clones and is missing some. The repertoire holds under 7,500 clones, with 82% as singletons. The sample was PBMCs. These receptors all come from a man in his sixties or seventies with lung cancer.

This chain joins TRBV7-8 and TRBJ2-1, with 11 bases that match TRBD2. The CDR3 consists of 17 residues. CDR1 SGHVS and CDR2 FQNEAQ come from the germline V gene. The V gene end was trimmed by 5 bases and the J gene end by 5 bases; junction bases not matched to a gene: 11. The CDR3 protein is CASSPRGQGLADNEQFF. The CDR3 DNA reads TGTGCCAGCAGCCCTCGGGGTCAGGGACTAGCGGACAATGAGCAGTTCTTC.

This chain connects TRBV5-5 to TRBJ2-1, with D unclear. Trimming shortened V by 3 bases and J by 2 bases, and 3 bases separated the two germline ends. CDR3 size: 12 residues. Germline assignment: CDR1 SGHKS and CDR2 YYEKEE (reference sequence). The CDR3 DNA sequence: TGTGCCAGCAGCTGGGCCTACAATGAGCAGTTCTTC. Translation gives CASSWAYNEQFF.

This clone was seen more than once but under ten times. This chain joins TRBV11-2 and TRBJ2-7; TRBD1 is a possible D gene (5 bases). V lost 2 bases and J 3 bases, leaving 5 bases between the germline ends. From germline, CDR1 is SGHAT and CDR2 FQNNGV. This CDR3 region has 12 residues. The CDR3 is CASSLQGYEQYF. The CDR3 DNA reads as TGTGCCAGCAGCTTACAGGGCTACGAGCAGTACTTC. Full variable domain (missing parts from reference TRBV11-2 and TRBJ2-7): EAGVAQSPRYKIIEKRQSVAFWCNPISGHATLYWYQQILGQGPKLLIQFQNNGVVDDSQLPKDRFSAERLKGVDSTLKIQPAKLEDSAVYLCASSLQGYEQYFGPGTRLTVT.

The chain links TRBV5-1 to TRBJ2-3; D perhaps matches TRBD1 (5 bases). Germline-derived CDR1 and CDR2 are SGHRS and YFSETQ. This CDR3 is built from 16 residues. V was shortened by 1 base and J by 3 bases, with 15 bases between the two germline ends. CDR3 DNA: TGCGCCAGCAGCTTGCAGGGTCCCAGTGGGACAGATACGCAGTATTTT. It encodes CASSLQGPSGTDTQYF.

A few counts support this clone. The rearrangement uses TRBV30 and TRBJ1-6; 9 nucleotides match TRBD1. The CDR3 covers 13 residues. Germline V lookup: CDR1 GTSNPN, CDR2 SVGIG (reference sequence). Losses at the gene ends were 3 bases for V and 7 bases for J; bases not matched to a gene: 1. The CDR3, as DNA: TGTGCCTGGAGCGGGACAGGGAATTCACCCCTCCACTTT. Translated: CAWSGTGNSPLHF.

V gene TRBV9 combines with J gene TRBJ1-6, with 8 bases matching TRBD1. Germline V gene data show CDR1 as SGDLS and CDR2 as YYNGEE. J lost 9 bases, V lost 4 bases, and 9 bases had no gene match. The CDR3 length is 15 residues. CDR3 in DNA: TGTGCCAGCAGCCTGAAGGGACAGGATGGTTCACCCCTCCACTTT. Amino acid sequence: CASSLKGQDGSPLHF.

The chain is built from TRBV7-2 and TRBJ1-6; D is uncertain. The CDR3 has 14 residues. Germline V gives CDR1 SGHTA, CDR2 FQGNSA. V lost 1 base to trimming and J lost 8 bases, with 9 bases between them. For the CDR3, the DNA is TGTGCCAGCAGCTTAGTCCTGGCCGATTCACCCCTCCACTTT. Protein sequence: CASSLVLADSPLHF.

The CDR3 protein is CASSRQVTRDYGYTF. The CDR3 DNA is TGTGCCAGCAGTCGACAGGTCACCCGGGACTATGGCTACACCTTC. V gene TRBV6-5 combines with J gene TRBJ1-2, with D tentatively TRBD1 (6 bases). The CDR3 length is 15 residues. From germline, CDR1 is MNHEY and CDR2 SVGAGI. The V end was cut by 5 bases, the J end by 3 bases, with 16 bases between.

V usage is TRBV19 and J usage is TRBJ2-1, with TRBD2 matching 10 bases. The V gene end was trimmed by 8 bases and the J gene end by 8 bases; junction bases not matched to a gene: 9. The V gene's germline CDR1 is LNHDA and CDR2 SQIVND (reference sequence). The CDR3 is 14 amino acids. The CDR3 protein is CASQFASGSYEQFF. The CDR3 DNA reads TGTGCCAGTCAGTTCGCTAGCGGGAGTTATGAGCAGTTCTTC.

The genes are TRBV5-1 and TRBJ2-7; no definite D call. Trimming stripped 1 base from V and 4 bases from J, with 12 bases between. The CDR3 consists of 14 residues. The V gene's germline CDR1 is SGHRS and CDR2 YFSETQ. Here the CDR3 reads CASSLNGDGYEQYF. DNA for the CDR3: TGCGCCAGCAGCTTGAATGGGGATGGTTACGAGCAGTACTTC.

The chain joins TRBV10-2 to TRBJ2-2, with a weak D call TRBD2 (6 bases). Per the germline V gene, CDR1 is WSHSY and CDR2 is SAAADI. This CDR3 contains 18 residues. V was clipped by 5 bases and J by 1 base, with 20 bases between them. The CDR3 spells CASSPRMTGTLNTGELFF. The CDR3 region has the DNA TGCGCCAGCAGTCCCAGGATGACCGGGACTTTGAACACCGGGGAGCTGTTTTTT.

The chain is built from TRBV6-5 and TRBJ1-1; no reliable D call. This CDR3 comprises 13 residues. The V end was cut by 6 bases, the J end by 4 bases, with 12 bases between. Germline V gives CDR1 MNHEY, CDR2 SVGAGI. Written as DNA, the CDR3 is TGTGCCAGCAGACCCCGGGAGGTCACTGAAGCTTTCTTT. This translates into CASRPREVTEAFF.

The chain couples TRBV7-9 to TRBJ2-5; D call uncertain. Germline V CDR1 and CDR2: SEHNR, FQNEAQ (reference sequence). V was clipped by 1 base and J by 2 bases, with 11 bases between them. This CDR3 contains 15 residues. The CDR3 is CASSLGQEKQETQYF. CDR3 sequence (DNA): TGTGCCAGCAGCTTAGGGCAGGAAAAACAAGAGACCCAGTACTTC.

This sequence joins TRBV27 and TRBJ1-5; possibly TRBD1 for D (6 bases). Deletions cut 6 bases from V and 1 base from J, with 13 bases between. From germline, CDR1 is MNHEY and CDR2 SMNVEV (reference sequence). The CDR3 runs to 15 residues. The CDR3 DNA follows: TGTGCCAGCAGGGTAACAGGGTCCAGCAATCAGCCCCAGCATTTT. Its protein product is CASRVTGSSNQPQHF.